These 26 T cell receptor beta chains originate from one sample sequenced in a study of blood T cell repertoires in COVID-19. Produced via immunoSEQ multiplex PCR; TCRdb's table is partial and in-frame only. The top ten clones hold approximately 3% of a sample with some 230,000 clones, roughly 84% of them seen once. Sequencing was done on a sample of peripheral blood. The source is a woman aged 25-40 years who had recovered from COVID-19.

CDR3 sequence reads: CASSPRGRSNQPQHF. As DNA, the CDR3 is TGTGCCAGTAGTCCCCGGGGGAGAAGCAATCAGCCCCAGCATTTT. This chain connects TRBV19 to TRBJ1-5, with TRBD1 as a possible D gene (5 bases). Trimming cost V 5 bases and J 1 base, with 12 bases left between them. The CDR3 extends over 15 amino acids. Germline V gene data show CDR1 as LNHDA and CDR2 as SQIVND (reference sequence).

This chain uses TRBV19 with TRBJ1-4; D is perhaps TRBD1 (6 bases). The CDR3 covers 14 residues. In germline, CDR1 is LNHDA, CDR2 SQIVND (reference sequence). With 5 bases removed from V and 2 bases from J, the gap between germline ends came to 9 bases. CDR3: CASSPQGTNEKLFF. In DNA form, the CDR3 reads TGTGCCAGTAGTCCACAGGGTACTAATGAAAAACTGTTTTTT.

The V and J genes are TRBV7-3 and TRBJ1-2, with 9 bases fitting TRBD1. The CDR3 is 16 residues long. Germline V gene data show CDR1 as SGHTA and CDR2 as FQGTGA. V lost 0 bases to trimming and J lost 5 bases; unmatched junction nucleotides: 7. CDR3 protein: CASSLTGDRAGYGYTF. CDR3 nucleotide sequence: TGTGCCAGCAGCTTAACAGGGGACAGGGCGGGTTATGGCTACACCTTC.

V and J are TRBV19 and TRBJ2-7; D is unclear. In germline, CDR1 is LNHDA, CDR2 SQIVND (reference sequence). The CDR3 extends over 13 amino acids. Deletions cut 3 bases from V and 2 bases from J, with 8 bases between. The CDR3 bases are TGTGCCAGTAGTATTCAGGATACCTACGAGCAGTACTTC. Encoded protein: CASSIQDTYEQYF. The full variable domain, its missing parts supplied by reference TRBV19 and TRBJ2-7, is DGGITQSPKYLFRKEGQNVTLSCEQNLNHDAMYWYRQDPGQGLRLIYYSQIVNDFQKGDIAEGYSVSREKKESFPLTVTSAQKNPTAFYLCASSIQDTYEQYFGPGTRLTVT.

V is TRBV9 and J is TRBJ1-5; 12 nucleotides match TRBD1. Germline V gene lookup returns CDR1 SGDLS and CDR2 YYNGEE. J lost 2 bases, V lost 4 bases, and 7 bases had no gene match. This CDR3 contains 17 residues. The CDR3 reads CASSHRDRGLGNQPQHF. CDR3 coding DNA: TGTGCCAGCAGCCATCGGGACAGGGGGCTCGGCAATCAGCCCCAGCATTTT.

This clone was found a few times. This chain connects TRBV12-3 or TRBV12-4 to TRBJ2-1; D unresolved. V shed 4 bases and J shed 7 bases, with 11 bases lying between them. This CDR3 contains 13 residues. CDR3 nucleotide sequence: TGTGCCAGCAGTTCCCCAGTGGTGAATGAGCAGTTCTTC. Translated, it gives CASSSPVVNEQFF.

J is TRBJ2-7 and V is TRBV5-1; 8 positions agree with TRBD2. The germline CDR1 and CDR2 sequences are SGHRS and YFSETQ. The length of the CDR3 is 15 residues. V gave up 3 bases and J gave up 4 bases; unmatched junction bases: 9. The CDR3: CASSSGGGVWYEQYF. CDR3 sequence (DNA): TGCGCCAGCAGCTCGGGGGGGGGCGTTTGGTACGAGCAGTACTTC.

The chain uses TRBV29-1 and TRBJ2-7; 10 bases are shared with TRBD1. This CDR3 region has 15 residues. The germline gives CDR1 SQVTM, CDR2 ANQGSEA. Trimming at V came to 1 base and at J to 0 bases, leaving 3 bases not matched to a gene. CDR3 nucleotide sequence: TGCAGCGTTGAAGGGGGACAGGGGCCCTCCTACGAGCAGTACTTC. The encoded protein is CSVEGGQGPSYEQYF.

CDR3 residues: CAISESRRGDTQYF. Written as DNA, the CDR3 is TGTGCCATCAGTGAGTCGCGGCGCGGGGATACGCAGTATTTT. This chain links TRBV10-3 with TRBJ2-3; D is perhaps TRBD2 (5 bases). Trimming cost V 0 bases and J 6 bases, with 10 bases left between them. Germline assignment: CDR1 ENHRY and CDR2 SYGVKD. The CDR3 loop spans 14 amino acids.

The chain carries TRBV11-2 and TRBJ1-6; D remains unclear. The CDR3 contains 15 residues. Trimming removed 5 bases from V and 8 bases from J, with 16 bases in between. Germline assignment: CDR1 SGHAT and CDR2 FQNNGV. The CDR3 DNA reads TGTGCCAGCAGCCCACATGGGAGGGATGATTCACCCCTCCACTTT. It codes for CASSPHGRDDSPLHF. The variable domain in full, completed from reference TRBV11-2 and TRBJ1-6, reads EAGVAQSPRYKIIEKRQSVAFWCNPISGHATLYWYQQILGQGPKLLIQFQNNGVVDDSQLPKDRFSAERLKGVDSTLKIQPAKLEDSAVYLCASSPHGRDDSPLHFGNGTRLTVT.

V is TRBV5-1 and J is TRBJ1-3; D gene ambiguous. The ends were cut back, 0 bases at V and 1 base at J, with 11 bases in the middle. Germline V gene lookup returns CDR1 SGHRS and CDR2 YFSETQ. The CDR3 spans 16 residues. Here the CDR3 DNA reads TGCGCCAGCAGCTTGGAAGGAGGCCAATCTGGAAACACCATATATTTT. Amino acid sequence: CASSLEGGQSGNTIYF.

This chain connects TRBV9 to TRBJ2-3; 7 bases match TRBD1. V lost 4 bases to trimming and J lost 5 bases; unmatched junction nucleotides: 4. Germline assignment: CDR1 SGDLS and CDR2 YYNGEE. CDR3 size: 13 residues. CDR3 protein: CASSLTGEDTQYF. CDR3 nucleotides: TGTGCCAGCAGCCTCACAGGGGAAGATACGCAGTATTTT.

The chain couples TRBV10-3 to TRBJ1-3, with 8 bases matching TRBD1. The CDR3 spans 13 residues. With 7 bases clipped from V and 6 bases from J, the junction kept 5 bases outside the gene matches. Germline values: CDR1 ENHRY, CDR2 SYGVKD. CDR3 DNA: TGTGCCATCACCGGGACAGGTGAAAACACCATATATTTT. Translation gives CAITGTGENTIYF.

The rearrangement links TRBV5-4 to TRBJ2-2, with D maybe TRBD1 (6 bases). Germline V gives CDR1 SGHNT, CDR2 YYREEE (reference sequence). Trimming pared 0 bases from V and 4 bases from J, leaving 19 bases between. This CDR3 has 18 residues. CDR3 DNA sequence: TGTGCCAGCAGCTTGGCCGTGACAGTAGGGGGTTCCACCGGGGAGCTGTTTTTT. This gives the protein CASSLAVTVGGSTGELFF.

For the CDR3, the DNA is TGTGCCAGCAGCTTAGATGGCTTTAGCACAGATACGCAGTATTTT. Translation gives CASSLDGFSTDTQYF. J is TRBJ2-3 and V is TRBV7-9; D remains ambiguous. This CDR3 contains 15 residues. Germline assignment: CDR1 SEHNR and CDR2 FQNEAQ (reference sequence). The V gene lost 1 base and the J gene lost 0 bases, with 8 bases spanning the gap.

The chain's CDR3 is CASSVGLAGSSTDTQYF. CDR3 DNA sequence: TGCGCCAGCAGCGTCGGACTAGCGGGGAGCAGCACAGATACGCAGTATTTT. The chain couples TRBV10-1 to TRBJ2-3, with 12 bases fitting TRBD2. Germline CDR1 WNHNN, CDR2 SYGVQD (reference sequence). The CDR3 is 17 amino acids. Trimming took 6 bases from V and 0 from J; bases not matched to a gene: 7.

V and J are TRBV7-8 and TRBJ2-1; maybe TRBD1 (6 bases). CDR3 length: 16 amino acids. Germline CDR1 reads SGHVS; CDR2 reads FQNEAQ. With 2 bases removed from V and 0 bases from J, the gap between germline ends came to 11 bases. The CDR3 loop is CASSLNPGASYNEQFF. For the CDR3, the DNA is TGTGCCAGCAGCTTAAATCCAGGGGCCTCCTACAATGAGCAGTTCTTC.

The V call is TRBV12-3 or TRBV12-4, the J call TRBJ1-5, with D possibly being TRBD1 (5 bases). V gave up 5 bases and J gave up 5 bases, with 10 bases separating them. The CDR3 length is 13 residues. CDR3 sequence (DNA): TGTGCCAGCAGTCCAGGGAGGTATCAGCCCCAGCATTTT. Translating gives CASSPGRYQPQHF.

This clone has just one count. The chain has TRBV6-6 and TRBJ1-6; D may be TRBD1 (6 bases). V was pared by 5 bases and J by 10 bases, with 24 bases between. This CDR3 comprises 17 residues. In germline, CDR1 is MNHNY, CDR2 SVGAGI (reference sequence). Written as DNA, the CDR3 is TGTGCCAGCAGTCGGGACACCGGGAGATCGGGAGGATCACCCCTCCACTTT. Amino acids: CASSRDTGRSGGSPLHF.

The chain combines TRBV27 with TRBJ2-1; TRBD2 matches 11 bases. The CDR3 is made up of 16 amino acids. The germline V gene encodes CDR1 MNHEY and CDR2 SMNVEV (reference sequence). The ends lost 6 bases at V and 5 bases at J; junction bases unmatched: 9. CDR3 nucleotides: TGTGCCAGCAGACCGTTAGCGGGAGGGCCCCACAATGAGCAGTTCTTC. Amino acids: CASRPLAGGPHNEQFF.

This rearrangement joins TRBV12-5 to TRBJ1-6; D ambiguous. Germline V gene data show CDR1 as LGHNT and CDR2 as FRNRAP. The V and J ends lost 0 bases and 0 bases respectively, with 9 bases between them. The CDR3 extends over 17 amino acids. The CDR3 reads CASGLVLSSSYNSPLHF. As DNA, the CDR3 is TGTGCTAGTGGTTTGGTACTCTCAAGCTCCTATAATTCACCCCTCCACTTT.

This sequence joins TRBV19 and TRBJ1-2, with no clear D. CDR1 and CDR2 (germline): LNHDA, SQIVND (reference sequence). The V gene lost 3 bases and the J gene lost 1 base, with 18 bases spanning the gap. The CDR3 loop spans 17 amino acids. CDR3 loop: CASSIVWARGINYGYTF. CDR3 in DNA: TGTGCCAGTAGTATCGTTTGGGCCCGGGGAATTAACTATGGCTACACCTTC.

This clone was counted once. The chain employs TRBV2 and TRBJ2-3; TRBD2 agrees at 9 bases. The V and J ends lost 8 bases and 10 bases, in that order; junction bases with no gene match: 10. Germline CDR1 is SNHLY and CDR2 is FYNNEI. This CDR3 is 13 amino acids long. CDR3 DNA sequence: TGTGCCAGCGGGGAGGCTAGCGGGAATCCGCAGTATTTT. Its protein is CASGEASGNPQYF.

Turning to this clone: Other DNA sequences in the sample encode the same CDR3. This chain links TRBV28 with TRBJ1-1; 8 bases map to TRBD1. Germline lookup yields CDR1 MDHEN and CDR2 SYDVKM. V trimming: 6 bases; J trimming: 5 bases; junction bases outside the gene matches: 8. The CDR3 is made up of 14 amino acids. The CDR3 reads CASSQTGGRTEAFF. In DNA, the CDR3 is TGTGCCAGCAGCCAAACAGGGGGTCGGACTGAAGCTTTCTTT.

The rearrangement links TRBV6-1 to TRBJ2-1, with TRBD1 as a possible D gene (5 bases). There are 15 residues in the CDR3. Trimming removed 1 base from V and 0 bases from J, with 7 bases in between. In germline, CDR1 is MNHNS, CDR2 SASEGT. CDR3: CASSEDRYSYNEQFF. The DNA for the CDR3 is TGTGCCAGCAGTGAAGACAGGTACTCCTACAATGAGCAGTTCTTC.

The rearrangement uses TRBV27 and TRBJ2-3; 11 bases are shared with TRBD1. CDR1 MNHEY and CDR2 SMNVEV come from the germline V gene (reference sequence). The CDR3 is made up of 19 amino acids. Trimming cost V 5 bases and J 4 bases; bases outside gene matches: 17. CDR3 in DNA: TGTGCCAGCAGTCCTCCGGGACAGGGGGGAGCGGGAGCGCCAGATACGCAGTATTTT. Its translation: CASSPPGQGGAGAPDTQYF.